The 23 T cell receptor beta chains in this list originate from one sample, sequenced in a study of T cell repertoires in cytomegalovirus infection. TCRdb redid the calling of the reads with MiXCR, one entry per CDR3 protein. This table has 250,000 or so distinct CDR3 sequences, about 17% appearing once. Sequenced input: CD8+ T cells from PBMCs. Every receptor here comes from a human donor in good health (CMV status not recorded). Some clones in this sample may be carry-over from other donors' samples.

For the CDR3, the DNA is TGCGCCAGCAGCCCAAAAGACAGCTTCAATCAGCCCCAGCATTTT. Amino acids: CASSPKDSFNQPQHF. This chain uses TRBV4-1 with TRBJ1-5; TRBD1 is a possible D gene (5 bases). The V end lost 4 bases, the J end lost 3 bases, and 13 bases lay between the germline ends. This CDR3 region has 15 residues. From germline, CDR1 is MGHRA and CDR2 YSYEKL.

This clonotype has ten or more counts. V usage is TRBV7-8 and J usage is TRBJ1-2, with unresolved D. Trimming removed 5 bases from V and 0 bases from J, with 19 bases in between. This CDR3 is built from 17 residues. Germline loops: CDR1 SGHVS, CDR2 FQNEAQ. This chain's CDR3 is CASSRQRVMVTNYGYTF. Written as DNA, the CDR3 is TGTGCCAGCAGCAGGCAACGGGTCATGGTTACTAACTATGGCTACACCTTC.

The gene calls are TRBV6-2 or TRBV6-3 and TRBJ2-7; 8 positions agree with TRBD1. This CDR3 spans 13 amino acids. The germline V gene encodes CDR1 MNHEY and CDR2 SVGEGT. After removal of 7 bases from V and 7 bases from J, the junction contained 9 bases not matched to a gene. The CDR3 loop is CASTPWTGQEQYF. CDR3 coding DNA: TGTGCCAGCACCCCATGGACAGGGCAGGAGCAGTACTTC.

A few counts support this clonotype. The J gene is TRBJ2-7, the V gene TRBV4-2, with 10 bases that match TRBD2. V trimming: 0 bases; J trimming: 2 bases; junction bases outside the gene matches: 1. CDR1 is LGHNA and CDR2 is YNFKEQ in the germline V gene. There are 15 residues in the CDR3. DNA of the CDR3: TGTGCCAGCAGCCAAGAGAGCGGGGGGGCCTACGAGCAGTACTTC. Translated, it gives CASSQESGGAYEQYF.

This clonotype was recorded at least ten times. J is TRBJ2-3 and V is TRBV5-5; D gene ambiguous. Germline CDR1 and CDR2: SGHKS and YYEKEE (reference sequence). Deletions cut 2 bases from V and 6 bases from J, with 7 bases between. The CDR3 sequence is 12 residues long. The CDR3, as DNA: TGTGCCAGCAGCTTCTTCGACGATACGCAGTATTTT. This codes for CASSFFDDTQYF. Based on the CDR3 plus reference TRBV5-5 and TRBJ2-3, the full variable domain is DAGVTQSPTHLIKTRGQQVTLRCSPISGHKSVSWYQQVLGQGPQFIFQYYEKEERGRGNFPDRFSARQFPNYSSELNVNALLLGDSALYLCASSFFDDTQYFGPGTRLTVL.

The rearrangement joins TRBV28 to TRBJ2-7, with 12 bases lining up with TRBD1. Trimming at V came to 6 bases and at J to 4 bases, leaving 10 bases not matched to a gene. This CDR3 is built from 16 residues. Germline-derived CDR1 and CDR2 are MDHEN and SYDVKM. The CDR3 nucleotides are TGTGCCAGCAGCCTCTCGAGGGACAGGGGGCCGTACGAGCAGTACTTC. Translating gives CASSLSRDRGPYEQYF. Together with reference TRBV28 and TRBJ2-7, the CDR3 gives the full variable domain: DVKVTQSSRYLVKRTGEKVFLECVQDMDHENMFWYRQDPGLGLRLIYFSYDVKMKEKGDIPEGYSVSREKKERFSLILESASTNQTSMYLCASSLSRDRGPYEQYFGPGTRLTVT.

This clonotype was recorded many times. CDR3 sequence reads: CASSPPRFSGANVLTF. The CDR3 DNA is TGTGCCAGCAGCCCCCCCCGGTTCTCCGGGGCCAACGTCCTGACTTTC. The V and J genes are TRBV7-9 and TRBJ2-6; D remains unclear. Trimming left V 5 bases short and J 4 bases short, with 15 bases between. Looked up from germline, CDR1 is SEHNR and CDR2 is FQNEAQ (reference sequence). The CDR3 covers 16 residues.

The gene calls are TRBV20-1 and TRBJ2-7, with D perhaps TRBD2 (6 bases). The CDR3 is 13 amino acids. CDR1 and CDR2 from the germline V gene are DFQATT and SNEGSKA (reference sequence). V shed 6 bases and J shed 3 bases, with 15 bases lying between them. The DNA of the CDR3 is TGCAGTGCCCCGTCGGGGGAAAACTACGAGCAGTACTTC. This encodes CSAPSGENYEQYF.

The V gene is TRBV12-3 or TRBV12-4, the J gene TRBJ2-7; no clear D gene. The length of the CDR3 is 13 residues. With 7 bases removed from V and 1 base from J, the gap between germline ends came to 11 bases. This CDR3 is CASTSELSYEQYF. The CDR3 DNA is TGTGCCAGCACCTCAGAACTTTCCTACGAGCAGTACTTC.

This clonotype was observed many times. CDR3: CASSSRAVRLTDTQYF. In DNA form, the CDR3 reads TGTGCCAGCAGCTCCAGGGCCGTCAGACTCACAGATACGCAGTATTTT. This chain links TRBV7-2 with TRBJ2-3, with D possibly being TRBD1 (5 bases). The germline V gene has CDR1 SGHTA and CDR2 FQGNSA. V lost 4 bases and J lost 2, with 16 bases in between. This CDR3 is 16 amino acids long.

The chain combines TRBV19 with TRBJ2-1; a weak D match, TRBD2 (6 bases). The CDR3 loop spans 15 amino acids. Trimming took off 8 bases at V and 4 bases at J, with 18 bases between the two ends. CDR1 LNHDA and CDR2 SQIVND come from the germline V gene (reference sequence). The CDR3 bases are TGTGCCAGTTCCAGTATGGCGGGGACTTACAATGAGCAGTTCTTC. Protein sequence: CASSSMAGTYNEQFF.

The gene calls are TRBV6-2 or TRBV6-3 and TRBJ2-7; D may match TRBD1 or TRBD2 (5 bases each). The V end was cut by 5 bases, the J end by 0 bases, with 11 bases between. The CDR3 totals 14 residues. Germline CDR1 and CDR2: MNHEY and SVGEGT. The CDR3 region is CASSRGYRSYEQYF. The CDR3 DNA reads TGTGCCAGCAGTCGGGGCTATCGCTCCTACGAGCAGTACTTC.

This clonotype was observed a handful of times. The V and J genes are TRBV7-9 and TRBJ2-2; D ambiguous. V was trimmed by 2 bases and J by 5 bases, leaving 9 bases between them. There are 14 residues in the CDR3. The germline V gene has CDR1 SEHNR and CDR2 FQNEAQ (reference sequence). The CDR3 nucleotides read TGTGCCAGCAGCTTAAAAGAGCGAACCGGGGAGCTGTTTTTT. Amino acids: CASSLKERTGELFF.

The genes are TRBV7-9 and TRBJ1-5; 9 positions agree with TRBD1. Germline values: CDR1 SEHNR, CDR2 FQNEAQ (reference sequence). Losses at the gene ends were 5 bases for V and 7 bases for J; bases not matched to a gene: 15. The CDR3 contains 17 residues. The CDR3 spells CASSDGGSGQGVQPQHF. CDR3 DNA: TGTGCCAGCAGCGACGGGGGTTCGGGACAGGGTGTACAGCCCCAGCATTTT.

This clonotype has just a few counts. V usage is TRBV5-6 and J usage is TRBJ2-7; D is perhaps TRBD1 or TRBD2 (5 bases each). This CDR3 has 14 amino acids. Trimming took 2 bases from V and 4 from J, leaving 13 bases between them. Germline V gene data show CDR1 as SGHDT and CDR2 as YYEEEE. CDR3 protein: CASSLGSGSYEQYF. Written as DNA, the CDR3 is TGTGCCAGCAGCTTAGGCTCAGGGAGTTACGAGCAGTACTTC.

J is TRBJ2-4 and V is TRBV12-3 or TRBV12-4, with TRBD1 identical over 10 bases. The CDR3 length is 19 residues. Germline trimming cut 8 bases from V and 7 bases from J; bases unmatched to any gene: 23. The CDR3 sequence: CASADRQGANDGRWNIQYF. The CDR3 nucleotides are TGTGCCAGCGCCGATAGACAGGGGGCAAATGACGGGAGGTGGAACATTCAGTACTTC.

As regards this clonotype: Given the absence of the conserved phenylalanine or tryptophan at the CDR3 end, a read error is likely. The V call is TRBV28, the J call TRBJ2-5, with TRBD2 identical over 8 bases. Germline values: CDR1 MDHEN, CDR2 SYDVKM. The CDR3 is 13 residues long. The junction had 7 bases not matched to a gene; V was cut back by 8 bases and J by 5 bases. The CDR3 protein is CASLTGGHETQYL. CDR3 nucleotides: TGTGCCAGCCTGACGGGGGGGCATGAGACCCAGTACTTG.

This chain joins TRBV20-1 and TRBJ1-2, with a possible D match to TRBD1 (5 bases). The germline V gene has CDR1 DFQATT and CDR2 SNEGSKA (reference sequence). This CDR3 comprises 13 residues. V lost 1 base to trimming and J lost 6 bases, with 12 bases between them. The CDR3 region is CSARARQGDGYTF. The DNA of the CDR3 is TGCAGTGCTAGAGCGAGGCAGGGTGATGGCTACACCTTC.

This clonotype was recorded at least ten times. V gene TRBV12-3 or TRBV12-4 combines with J gene TRBJ1-2; maybe TRBD1 (5 bases). With 4 bases removed from V and 5 bases from J, the gap between germline ends came to 8 bases. This CDR3 spans 12 amino acids. As DNA, the CDR3 is TGTGCCAGCAGTTCCGGGACTTATGGCTACACCTTC. Residues: CASSSGTYGYTF.

This clonotype was seen a few times. CDR3 in DNA: TGTGCCAGCAGTATCATTAGCTCCTATAATTCACCCCTCCACTTT. It specifies CASSIISSYNSPLHF. This sequence joins TRBV6-5 and TRBJ1-6; D remains unclear. Germline assignment: CDR1 MNHEY and CDR2 SVGAGI. This CDR3 is 15 amino acids long. Trimming removed 5 bases at V and 0 bases at J, with 8 bases between.

This clonotype was seen more than once but under ten times. The J gene is TRBJ2-7, the V gene TRBV6-2 or TRBV6-3; 9 bases are shared with TRBD1. V dropped 10 bases and J dropped 3; count of bases not matched to a gene: 10. Germline V gene data show CDR1 as MNHEY and CDR2 as SVGEGT. This CDR3 comprises 14 residues. CDR3 region: CATADRGFGYEQYF. Here the CDR3 DNA reads TGTGCCACCGCGGACAGGGGATTTGGCTACGAGCAGTACTTC.

This clonotype is termed large (0.1 to 1%). The chain recombines TRBV7-9 with TRBJ2-7; TRBD2 agrees at 7 bases. This CDR3 region has 18 residues. J was trimmed by 4 bases and V by 2 bases; bases with no gene match: 17. Germline values: CDR1 SEHNR, CDR2 FQNEAQ (reference sequence). The CDR3 here is CASSLMEVGGSTSYEQYF. The CDR3 nucleotides are TGTGCCAGCAGCTTAATGGAGGTGGGGGGGTCCACCTCTTACGAGCAGTACTTC.

There are many counts of this clonotype. The V and J genes are TRBV7-8 and TRBJ1-3, with TRBD1 identical over 7 bases. Germline V CDR1 and CDR2: SGHVS, FQNEAQ. The CDR3 is 16 amino acids. The trim removed 1 base at V and 4 bases at J, leaving 7 bases unmatched. This chain's CDR3 is CASSLGGTAYGNTIYF. CDR3 DNA sequence: TGTGCCAGCAGCTTAGGAGGGACAGCTTACGGAAACACCATATATTTT.